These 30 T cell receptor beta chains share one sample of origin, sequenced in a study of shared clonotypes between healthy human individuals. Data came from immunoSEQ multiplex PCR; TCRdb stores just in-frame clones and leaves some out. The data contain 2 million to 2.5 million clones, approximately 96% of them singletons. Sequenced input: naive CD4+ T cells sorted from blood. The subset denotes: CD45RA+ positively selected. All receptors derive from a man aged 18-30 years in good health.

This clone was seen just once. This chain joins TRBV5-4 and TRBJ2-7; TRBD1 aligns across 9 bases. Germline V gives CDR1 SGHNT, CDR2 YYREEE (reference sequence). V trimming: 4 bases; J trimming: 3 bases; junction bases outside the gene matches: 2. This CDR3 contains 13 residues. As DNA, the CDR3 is TGTGCCAGCAGCCGGGACAGGGACTACGAGCAGTACTTC. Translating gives CASSRDRDYEQYF.

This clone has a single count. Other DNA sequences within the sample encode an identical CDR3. The DNA for the CDR3 is TGTGCCAGCAGTGCTACACGGGTTGGGGGTGAAGCTTTCTTT. Protein product: CASSATRVGGEAFF. V and J are TRBV6-1 and TRBJ1-1; TRBD1 might be the D (5 bases). The germline V gene has CDR1 MNHNS and CDR2 SASEGT. The CDR3 contains 14 residues. V shed 4 bases and J shed 7 bases, with 16 bases lying between them.

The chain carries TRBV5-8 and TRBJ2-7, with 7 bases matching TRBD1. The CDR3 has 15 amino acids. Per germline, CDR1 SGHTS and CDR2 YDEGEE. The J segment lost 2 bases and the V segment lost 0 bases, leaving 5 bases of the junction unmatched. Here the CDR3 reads CASSLGGQAAYEQYF. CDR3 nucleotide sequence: TGTGCCAGCAGCTTGGGAGGACAGGCCGCCTACGAGCAGTACTTC. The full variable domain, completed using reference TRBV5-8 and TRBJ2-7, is EAGVTQSPTHLIKTRGQQATLRCSPISGHTSVYWYQQALGLGLQFLLWYDEGEERNRGNFPPRFSGRQFPNYSSELNVNALELEDSALYLCASSLGGQAAYEQYFGPGTRLTVT.

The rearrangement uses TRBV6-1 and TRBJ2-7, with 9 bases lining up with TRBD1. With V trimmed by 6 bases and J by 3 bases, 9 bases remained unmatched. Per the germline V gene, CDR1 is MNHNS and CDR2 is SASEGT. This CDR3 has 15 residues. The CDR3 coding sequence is TGTGCCAGCAGGGCTCTGGACAGGGGCGTCTACGAGCAGTACTTC. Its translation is CASRALDRGVYEQYF.

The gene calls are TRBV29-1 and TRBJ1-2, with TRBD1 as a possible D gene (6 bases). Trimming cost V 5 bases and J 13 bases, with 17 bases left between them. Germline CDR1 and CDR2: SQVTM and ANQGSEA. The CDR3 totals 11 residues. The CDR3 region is CSVLDSSEGTF. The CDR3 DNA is TGCAGCGTTCTGGACAGTTCGGAAGGCACCTTC.

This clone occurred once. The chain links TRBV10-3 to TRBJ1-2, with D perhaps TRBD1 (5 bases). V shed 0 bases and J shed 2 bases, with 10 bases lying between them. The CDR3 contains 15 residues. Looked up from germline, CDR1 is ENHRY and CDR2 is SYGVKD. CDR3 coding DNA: TGTGCCATCAGTGAGTCGAGGGGTTCCAACTATGGCTACACCTTC. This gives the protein CAISESRGSNYGYTF.

In nucleotides, the CDR3 is TGTGCCAGCAGCCAAGACCTCGGGTATGGCTACACCTTC. It yields the protein CASSQDLGYGYTF. This rearrangement joins TRBV14 to TRBJ1-2, with unresolved D. Trimming left V 0 bases short and J 5 bases short, with 7 bases between. CDR1 is SGHDN, CDR2 FVKESK, per germline. This CDR3 has 13 amino acids.

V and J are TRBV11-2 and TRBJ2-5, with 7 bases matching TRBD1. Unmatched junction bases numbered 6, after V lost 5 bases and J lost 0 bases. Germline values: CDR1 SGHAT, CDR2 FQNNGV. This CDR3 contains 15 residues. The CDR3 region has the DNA TGTGCCAGCAGCGTACAGGGGCGCGACCAAGAGACCCAGTACTTC. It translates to CASSVQGRDQETQYF.

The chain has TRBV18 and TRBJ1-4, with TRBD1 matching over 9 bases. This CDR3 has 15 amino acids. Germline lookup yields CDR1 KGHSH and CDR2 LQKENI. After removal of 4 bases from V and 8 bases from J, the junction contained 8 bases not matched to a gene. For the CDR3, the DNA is TGTGCCAGCTCACACGGACAGGGGTTCGGGGAAAAACTGTTTTTT. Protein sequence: CASSHGQGFGEKLFF. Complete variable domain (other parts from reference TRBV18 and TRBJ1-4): NAGVMQNPRHLVRRRGQEARLRCSPMKGHSHVYWYRQLPEEGLKFMVYLQKENIIDESGMPKERFSAEFPKEGPSILRIQQVVRGDSAAYFCASSHGQGFGEKLFFGSGTQLSVL.

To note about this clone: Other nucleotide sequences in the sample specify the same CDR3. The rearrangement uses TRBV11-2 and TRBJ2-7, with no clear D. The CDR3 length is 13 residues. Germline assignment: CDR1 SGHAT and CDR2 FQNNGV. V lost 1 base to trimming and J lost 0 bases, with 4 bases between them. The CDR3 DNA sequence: TGTGCCAGCAGCTTAGTTGTCTCCTACGAGCAGTACTTC. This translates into CASSLVVSYEQYF.

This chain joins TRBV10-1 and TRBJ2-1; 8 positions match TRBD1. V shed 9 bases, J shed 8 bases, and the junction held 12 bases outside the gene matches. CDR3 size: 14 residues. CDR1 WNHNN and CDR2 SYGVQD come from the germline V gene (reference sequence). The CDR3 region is CASSRQGKVDEQFF. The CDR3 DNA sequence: TGCGCCAGTAGCCGACAGGGGAAGGTGGATGAGCAGTTCTTC.

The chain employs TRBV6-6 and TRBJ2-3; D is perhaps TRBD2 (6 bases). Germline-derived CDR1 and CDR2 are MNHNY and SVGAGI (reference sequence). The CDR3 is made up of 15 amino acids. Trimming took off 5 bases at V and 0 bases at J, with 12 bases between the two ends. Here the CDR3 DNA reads TGTGCCAGCAGTAACCGGGAGAGGAGCACAGATACGCAGTATTTT. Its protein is CASSNRERSTDTQYF.

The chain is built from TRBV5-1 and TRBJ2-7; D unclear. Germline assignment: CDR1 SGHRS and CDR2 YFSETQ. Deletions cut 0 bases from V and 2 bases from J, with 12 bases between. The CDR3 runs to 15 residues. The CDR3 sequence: CASSLAWGSPYEQYF. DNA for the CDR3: TGCGCCAGCAGCTTGGCGTGGGGTTCCCCCTACGAGCAGTACTTC.

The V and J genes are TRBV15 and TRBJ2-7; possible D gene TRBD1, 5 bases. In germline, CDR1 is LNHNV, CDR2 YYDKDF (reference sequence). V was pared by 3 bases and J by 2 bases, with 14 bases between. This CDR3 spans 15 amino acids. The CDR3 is CATSRGTKGAYEQYF. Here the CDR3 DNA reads TGTGCCACCAGCAGGGGAACCAAAGGGGCCTACGAGCAGTACTTC.

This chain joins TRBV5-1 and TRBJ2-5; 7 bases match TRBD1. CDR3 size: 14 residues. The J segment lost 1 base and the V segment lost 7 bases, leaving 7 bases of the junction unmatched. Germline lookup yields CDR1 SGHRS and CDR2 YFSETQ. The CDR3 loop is CASRLGGIQETQYF. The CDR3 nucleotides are TGCGCCAGCCGGCTAGGGGGCATCCAAGAGACCCAGTACTTC.

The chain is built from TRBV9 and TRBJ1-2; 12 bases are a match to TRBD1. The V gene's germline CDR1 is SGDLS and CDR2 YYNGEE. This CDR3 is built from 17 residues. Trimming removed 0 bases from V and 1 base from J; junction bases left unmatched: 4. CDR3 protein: CASSVGDRGPFNYGYTF. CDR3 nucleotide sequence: TGTGCCAGCAGCGTAGGGGACAGGGGGCCGTTTAACTATGGCTACACCTTC.

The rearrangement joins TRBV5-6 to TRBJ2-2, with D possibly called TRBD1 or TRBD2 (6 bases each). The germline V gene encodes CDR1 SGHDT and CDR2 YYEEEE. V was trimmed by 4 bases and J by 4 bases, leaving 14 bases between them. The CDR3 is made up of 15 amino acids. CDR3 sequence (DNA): TGTGCCAGCAGCCGCCCCGGGGGCGGCACCGGGGAGCTGTTTTTT. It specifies CASSRPGGGTGELFF.

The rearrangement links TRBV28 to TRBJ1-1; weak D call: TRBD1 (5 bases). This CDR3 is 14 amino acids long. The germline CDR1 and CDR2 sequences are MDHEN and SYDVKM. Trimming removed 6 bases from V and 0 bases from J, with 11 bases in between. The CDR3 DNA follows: TGTGCCAGCAGCCCTTGGGGACTGAACACTGAAGCTTTCTTT. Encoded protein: CASSPWGLNTEAFF.

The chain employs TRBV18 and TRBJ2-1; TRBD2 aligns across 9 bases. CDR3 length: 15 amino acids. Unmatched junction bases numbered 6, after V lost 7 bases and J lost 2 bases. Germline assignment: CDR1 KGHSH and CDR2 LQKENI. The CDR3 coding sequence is TGTGCCAGCTACTTTCTAGCGGGACCCTACAATGAGCAGTTCTTC. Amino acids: CASYFLAGPYNEQFF.

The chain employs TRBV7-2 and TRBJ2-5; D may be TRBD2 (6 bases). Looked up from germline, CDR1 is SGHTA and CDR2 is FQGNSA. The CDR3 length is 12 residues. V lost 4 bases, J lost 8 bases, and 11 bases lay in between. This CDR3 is CASSSSAGTQYF. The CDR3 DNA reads TGTGCCAGCAGCTCGTCCGCGGGAACCCAGTACTTC.

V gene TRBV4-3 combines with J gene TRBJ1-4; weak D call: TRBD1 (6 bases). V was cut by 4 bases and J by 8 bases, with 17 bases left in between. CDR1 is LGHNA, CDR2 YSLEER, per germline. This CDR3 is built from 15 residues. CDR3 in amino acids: CASSLQQGRVEKLFF. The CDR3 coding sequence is TGCGCCAGCAGCCTACAGCAGGGGCGGGTCGAAAAACTGTTTTTT.

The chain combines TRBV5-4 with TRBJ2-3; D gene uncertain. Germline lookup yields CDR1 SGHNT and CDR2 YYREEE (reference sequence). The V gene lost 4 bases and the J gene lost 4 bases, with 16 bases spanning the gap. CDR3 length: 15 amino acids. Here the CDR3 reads CASSPSAIGADTQYF. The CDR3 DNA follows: TGTGCCAGCAGCCCCTCCGCCATAGGTGCAGATACGCAGTATTTT.

Here the CDR3 reads CASSPGGGSNEQFF. The CDR3 DNA is TGTGCCAGCAGCCCGGGAGGCGGGAGCAATGAGCAGTTCTTC. J is TRBJ2-1 and V is TRBV11-3; 7 positions agree with TRBD2. The CDR3 runs to 14 residues. V lost 5 bases, J lost 6 bases, and 7 bases stayed unmatched. Germline loops: CDR1 SGHNT, CDR2 YENEEA.

The CDR3 sequence is CASSLYLDREGGNTIYF. CDR3 sequence (DNA): TGTGCCAGCAGTCTCTACTTAGACAGGGAGGGTGGAAACACCATATATTTT. The chain has TRBV28 and TRBJ1-3, with 7 bases fitting TRBD1. V gave up 5 bases and J gave up 3 bases; unmatched junction bases: 13. The V gene's germline CDR1 is MDHEN and CDR2 SYDVKM. The CDR3 runs to 17 residues.

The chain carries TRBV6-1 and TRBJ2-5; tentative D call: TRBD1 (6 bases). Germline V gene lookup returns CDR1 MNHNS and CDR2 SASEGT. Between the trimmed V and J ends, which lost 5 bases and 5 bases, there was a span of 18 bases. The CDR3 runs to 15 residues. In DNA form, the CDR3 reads TGTGCCAGCAGTTCGACTTTGGACAGACGGGAGACCCAGTACTTC. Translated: CASSSTLDRRETQYF.

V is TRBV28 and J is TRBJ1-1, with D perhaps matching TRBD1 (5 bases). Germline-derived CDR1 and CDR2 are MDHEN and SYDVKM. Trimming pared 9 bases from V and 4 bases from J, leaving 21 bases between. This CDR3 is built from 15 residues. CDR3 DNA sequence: TGTGCCAGTCAGGCCTTCTCTCGGGGGGGCACTGAAGCTTTCTTT. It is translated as CASQAFSRGGTEAFF.

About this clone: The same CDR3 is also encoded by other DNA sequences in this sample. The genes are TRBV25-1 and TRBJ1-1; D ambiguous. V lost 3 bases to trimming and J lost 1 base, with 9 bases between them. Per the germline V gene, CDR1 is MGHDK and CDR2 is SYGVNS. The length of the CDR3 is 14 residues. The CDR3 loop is CASSDQTKNTEAFF. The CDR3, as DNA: TGTGCCAGCAGTGACCAGACAAAGAACACTGAAGCTTTCTTT.

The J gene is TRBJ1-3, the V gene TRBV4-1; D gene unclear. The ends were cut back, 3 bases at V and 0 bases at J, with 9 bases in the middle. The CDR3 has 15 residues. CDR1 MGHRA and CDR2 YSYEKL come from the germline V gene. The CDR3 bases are TGCGCCAGCAGCCAGGAGAGGGTCTCTGGAAACACCATATATTTT. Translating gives CASSQERVSGNTIYF.

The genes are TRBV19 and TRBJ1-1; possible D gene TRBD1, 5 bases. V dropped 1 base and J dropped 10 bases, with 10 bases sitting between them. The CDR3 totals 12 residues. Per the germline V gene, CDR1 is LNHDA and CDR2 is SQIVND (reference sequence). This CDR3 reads CASSIVGTGAFF. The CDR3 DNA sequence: TGTGCCAGTAGTATAGTAGGGACCGGAGCTTTCTTT.

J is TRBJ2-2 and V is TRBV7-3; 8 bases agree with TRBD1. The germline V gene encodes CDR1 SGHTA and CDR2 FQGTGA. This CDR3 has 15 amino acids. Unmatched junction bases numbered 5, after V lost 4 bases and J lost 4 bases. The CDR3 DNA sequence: TGTGCCAGCAGCTCCCAGGGGGCGGGCACCGGGGAGCTGTTTTTT. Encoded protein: CASSSQGAGTGELFF.